These T cell receptor beta chains were read from a single sample in a study of shared clonotypes between healthy human individuals. Clones were read by immunoSEQ multiplex PCR, and TCRdb kept only the in-frame ones, dropping some. The sample yields approximately 640,000 clones, 90% seen once. Sequences were obtained from memory CD8+ T cells from PBMCs. These receptor sequences come from a young man in good health. Some clones in this sample may be carry-over from other donors' samples. CDR3s include the opening cysteine and the closing phenylalanine or tryptophan. A D gene is named only where the DNA matches it firmly. The size entry is marked missing in some rows and otherwise reads once, few, many or a size class.

>NA|TRBV5-6|NA|TRBJ1-6
CASSLGNSPLHF
TGTGCCAGCAGCTTGGGGAATTCACCCCTCCACTTT
>TRBD1|TRBV28|few|TRBJ2-7
CASSWTGAHYEQYF
TGTGCCAGCAGTTGGACAGGGGCACATTACGAGCAGTACTTC
>TRBD2|TRBV7-2|NA|TRBJ2-7
CASSLEREINEQYF
TGTGCCAGCAGCTTAGAGCGGGAGATCAACGAGCAGTACTTC
>NA|TRBV25-1|NA|TRBJ1-5
CASSESQGKEYQPQHF
TGTGCCAGCAGTGAATCCCAGGGGAAGGAATATCAGCCCCAGCATTTT
>NA|TRBV7-9|once|TRBJ2-3
CASSLERRGALADTQYF
TGTGCCAGCAGCTTAGAGCGGCGTGGGGCCCTGGCAGATACGCAGTATTTT
>NA|TRBV29-1|NA|TRBJ2-2
CSVLDTGELFF
TGCAGCGTTTTGGACACCGGGGAGCTGTTTTTT
>TRBD1|TRBV19|NA|TRBJ2-1
CASSPRQGKYNEQFF
TGTGCCAGTAGTCCCCGACAGGGCAAGTACAATGAGCAGTTCTTC
>NA|TRBV29-1|NA|TRBJ2-3
CSSIGLYRADTQYF
TGCAGCTCTATTGGACTATATCGAGCAGATACGCAGTATTTT
>NA|TRBV25-1|once|TRBJ2-7
CACRDGWYEQYF
TGTGCCTGCAGAGACGGGTGGTACGAGCAGTACTTC
>NA|TRBV5-4|NA|TRBJ1-2
CASSLGHPGYGYTF
TGTGCCAGCAGCTTGGGCCACCCCGGTTATGGCTACACCTTC
>NA|TRBV27|NA|TRBJ2-7
CASSQQGGLIEQYF
TGTGCCAGCAGTCAACAGGGAGGGTTGATCGAGCAGTACTTC
>TRBD2|TRBV28|NA|TRBJ2-7
CASSLLAASSYEQYF
TGTGCCAGCAGCCTACTAGCGGCCAGCTCCTACGAGCAGTACTTC
>TRBD2|TRBV11-2|once|TRBJ2-7
CASKPGLATYEQYF
TGTGCCAGCAAGCCGGGACTAGCGACCTACGAGCAGTACTTC
>NA|TRBV6-5|NA|TRBJ1-1
CASSSPTDTNTEAFF
TGTGCCAGCAGTTCCCCGACAGACACGAACACTGAAGCTTTCTTT
>TRBD2|TRBV29-1|NA|TRBJ2-1
CSVPPSGSHEQFF
TGCAGCGTCCCTCCCAGCGGGAGTCATGAGCAGTTCTTC
>TRBD1|TRBV7-9|NA|TRBJ2-7
CASSLSLGQGAYEQYF
TGTGCCAGCAGCTTAAGTTTGGGACAGGGGGCCTACGAGCAGTACTTC
>TRBD1|TRBV30|once|TRBJ2-7
CAWDRGYEQYF
TGTGCCTGGGACAGGGGCTACGAGCAGTACTTC